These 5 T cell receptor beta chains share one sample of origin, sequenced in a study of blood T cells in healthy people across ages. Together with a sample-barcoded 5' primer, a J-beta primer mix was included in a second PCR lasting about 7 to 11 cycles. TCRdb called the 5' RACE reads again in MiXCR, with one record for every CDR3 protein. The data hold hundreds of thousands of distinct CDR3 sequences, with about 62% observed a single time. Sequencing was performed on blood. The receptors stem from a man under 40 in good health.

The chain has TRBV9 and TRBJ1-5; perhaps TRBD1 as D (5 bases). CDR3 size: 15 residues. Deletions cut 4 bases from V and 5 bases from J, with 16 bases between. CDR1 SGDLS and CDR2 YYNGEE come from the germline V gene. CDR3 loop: CASSTGAGFDQPQHF. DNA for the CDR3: TGTGCCAGCAGCACCGGAGCAGGGTTCGATCAGCCCCAGCATTTT.

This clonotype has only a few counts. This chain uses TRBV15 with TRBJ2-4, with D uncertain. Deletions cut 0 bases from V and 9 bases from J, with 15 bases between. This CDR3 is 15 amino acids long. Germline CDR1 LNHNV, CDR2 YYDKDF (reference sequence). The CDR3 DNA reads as TGTGCCACCAGCAGAGAAACGGAGATTTTGGGCATTCAGTACTTC. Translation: CATSRETEILGIQYF.

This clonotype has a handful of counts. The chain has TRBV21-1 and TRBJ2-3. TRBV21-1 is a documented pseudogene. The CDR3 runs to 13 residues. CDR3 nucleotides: TGTGCCAGCAGCAAGGGGTACCCAGATACGCAGTATTTT. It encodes CASSKGYPDTQYF.

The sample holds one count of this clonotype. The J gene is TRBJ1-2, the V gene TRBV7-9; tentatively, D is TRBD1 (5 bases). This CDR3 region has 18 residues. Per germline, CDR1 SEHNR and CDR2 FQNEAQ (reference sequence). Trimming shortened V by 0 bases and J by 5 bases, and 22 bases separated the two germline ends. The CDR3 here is CASSLAGGGDRLLYGYTF. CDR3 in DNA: TGTGCCAGCAGCTTAGCGGGCGGGGGGGACCGTCTCCTTTATGGCTACACCTTC.

The CDR3 loop reads CASSLLGGGDETQYF. The CDR3 bases are TGCGCCAGCAGCTTGCTGGGAGGAGGCGACGAGACCCAGTACTTC. The chain has TRBV5-1 and TRBJ2-5, with a tentative D call TRBD2 (6 bases). Germline values: CDR1 SGHRS, CDR2 YFSETQ. This CDR3 comprises 15 residues. With 1 base removed from V and 5 bases from J, the gap between germline ends came to 15 bases.